The clone carrying this TCR beta chain was recorded a few times. Its specificity is not known. Researchers collected ten milliliters of peripheral blood from every single donor. No fewer than 5 micrograms of total RNA were isolated from every sample. The length of the CDR3 is 13 residues. The V end was cut by 8 bases, the J end by 4 bases, with 12 bases between. CDR1 MNHNY and CDR2 SVGAGI come from the germline V gene (reference sequence). The data derive from a study of blood T cells in healthy people across ages. Regarding the study as a whole: Both higher diversity and more naive CD4+ cells marked long-lived donors when set against aged donors.

Combining a sample-barcoded 5' primer with a J-beta primer mix, a second PCR ran for about 7 to 12 cycles. Every sample returned 2.5 million or more CDR3-containing paired-end reads. In TCRdb, the 5' RACE reads were re-called with MiXCR into one record per CDR3 protein. The sample holds around 790,000 distinct CDR3 sequences, around 45% seen once. The sequence came from a man in his sixties in good health. The chain joins TRBV6-6 to TRBJ1-5; D uncertain. The sample taken for sequencing was blood. This CDR3 reads CASSKEGNQPQHF. CDR3 nucleotides: TGTGCCAGCTCAAAGGAAGGGAATCAGCCCCAGCATTTT.